This T cell receptor beta chain was recorded in a study of blood T cell repertoires in COVID-19. Study-level information: The samples span acute and convalescent COVID-19 from the United States, Italy and Spain.

As handled by the study authors: Counts of nucleated cells, estimated from reference gene primer amplification, were obtained. TCRdb's table, derived via immunoSEQ multiplex PCR, lists solely in-frame clones and lacks some. The V and J calls and clone size are taken from that table; D and trimming were inferred from the DNA. The repertoire consists of about 200,000 clones, with 80% to 95% occurring once and the leading ten covering around 0.84%. CDR1 and CDR2 from the germline V gene are SGHRS and YFSETQ. CDR3 length: 16 residues. V lost 6 bases to trimming and J lost 4 bases, with 19 bases between them.

Sequenced material: peripheral blood. This receptor was obtained from a man in his 60s with COVID-19, enrolled during active disease. The chain employs TRBV5-1 and TRBJ2-2; tentative D call: TRBD1 (6 bases). The CDR3 DNA is TGCGCCAGCACCATACAGGACAGTTCTCCCACCGGGGAGCTGTTTTTT. Encoded protein: CASTIQDSSPTGELFF.